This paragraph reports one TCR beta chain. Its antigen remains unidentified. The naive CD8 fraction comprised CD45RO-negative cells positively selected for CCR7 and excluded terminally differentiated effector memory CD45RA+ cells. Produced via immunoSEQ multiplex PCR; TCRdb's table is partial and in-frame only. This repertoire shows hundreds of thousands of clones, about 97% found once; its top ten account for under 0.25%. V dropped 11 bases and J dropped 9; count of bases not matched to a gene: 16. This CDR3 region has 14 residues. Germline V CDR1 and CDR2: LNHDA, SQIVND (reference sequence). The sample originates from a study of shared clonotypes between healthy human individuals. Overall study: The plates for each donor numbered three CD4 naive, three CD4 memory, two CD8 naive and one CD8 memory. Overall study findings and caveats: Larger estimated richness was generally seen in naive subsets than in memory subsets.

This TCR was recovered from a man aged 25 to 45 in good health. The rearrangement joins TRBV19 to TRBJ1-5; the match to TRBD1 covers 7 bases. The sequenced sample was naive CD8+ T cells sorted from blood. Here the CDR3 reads CAAGAGTVGRPQHF. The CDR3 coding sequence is TGTGCCGCCGGGGCCGGGACAGTCGGACGGCCCCAGCATTTT. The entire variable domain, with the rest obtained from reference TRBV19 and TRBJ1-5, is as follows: DGGITQSPKYLFRKEGQNVTLSCEQNLNHDAMYWYRQDPGQGLRLIYYSQIVNDFQKGDIAEGYSVSREKKESFPLTVTSAQKNPTAFYLCAAGAGTVGRPQHFGDGTRLSIL.